Following are 32 T cell receptor beta chains from one sample sequenced in a study of early T cells in non-severe SARS-CoV-2 infection. TCRdb reprocessed the 5' RACE reads with MiXCR, giving one entry per CDR3 protein. Found here are approximately 76,000 distinct CDR3 sequences, about 12% of them singletons; the top ten hold roughly 2.6%. Sequencing was performed on whole blood. The receptors shown here come from an adult who was a healthcare worker with PCR-confirmed SARS-CoV-2 infection or an uninfected control (not recorded which).

The chain links TRBV5-5 to TRBJ2-3, with 7 nucleotides matching TRBD2. Germline loops: CDR1 SGHKS, CDR2 YYEKEE (reference sequence). CDR3 length: 12 residues. V was clipped by 0 bases and J by 11 bases; unmatched bases: 3. CDR3 DNA: TGTGCCAGCAGCTTGGGGGACTATAGGCAGTATTTT. Its protein is CASSLGDYRQYF.

This clonotype has more than one count but fewer than ten. The rearrangement joins TRBV29-1 to TRBJ1-1, with D unclear. The CDR3 runs to 11 residues. V lost 5 bases to trimming and J lost 1 base, with 5 bases between them. CDR1 SQVTM and CDR2 ANQGSEA come from the germline V gene. This CDR3 is CSVFPNTEAFF. CDR3 in DNA: TGCAGCGTTTTCCCGAACACTGAAGCTTTCTTT. The complete variable domain, with remaining parts taken from reference TRBV29-1 and TRBJ1-1, reads SAVISQKPSRDICQRGTSLTIQCQVDSQVTMMFWYRQQPGQSLTLIATANQGSEATYESGFVIDKFPISRPNLTFSTLTVSNMSPEDSSIYLCSVFPNTEAFFGQGTRLTVV.

This clonotype was seen a few times. The chain combines TRBV29-1 with TRBJ1-2, with D uncertain. Looked up from germline, CDR1 is SQVTM and CDR2 is ANQGSEA. CDR3 length: 12 amino acids. Between the trimmed V and J ends, which lost 4 bases and 6 bases, there was a span of 12 bases. The CDR3 bases are TGCAGCGTTGGAGGGATTCAAGATGGCTACACCTTC. Protein product: CSVGGIQDGYTF.

This clonotype has more than one count but fewer than ten. J is TRBJ1-2 and V is TRBV29-1; TRBD1 is a possible D gene (6 bases). CDR1 and CDR2 (germline): SQVTM, ANQGSEA. The length of the CDR3 is 14 residues. The V end lost 4 bases, the J end lost 2 bases, and 14 bases lay between the germline ends. Here the CDR3 reads CSVGGGSWNYGYTF. In DNA, the CDR3 is TGCAGCGTTGGGGGGGGCAGCTGGAACTATGGCTACACCTTC. Using reference TRBV29-1 and TRBJ1-2 for the parts outside the CDR3, the full variable domain is SAVISQKPSRDICQRGTSLTIQCQVDSQVTMMFWYRQQPGQSLTLIATANQGSEATYESGFVIDKFPISRPNLTFSTLTVSNMSPEDSSIYLCSVGGGSWNYGYTFGSGTRLTVV.

The chain combines TRBV3-1 with TRBJ2-1, with D possibly TRBD1 on 6 matching bases. The CDR3 totals 15 residues. Germline V gene sequence: CDR1 LGHDT, CDR2 YNNKEL (reference sequence). V lost 0 bases and J lost 5, with 11 bases in between. This CDR3 reads CASSQDLTGNNEQFF. The CDR3 bases are TGTGCCAGCAGCCAAGATCTAACAGGGAACAATGAGCAGTTCTTC.

This clonotype was detected ten times or more. V is TRBV7-2 and J is TRBJ2-1; TRBD2 aligns across 9 bases. The CDR3 is 13 residues long. V gave up 8 bases and J gave up 6 bases; unmatched junction bases: 5. The germline V gene has CDR1 SGHTA and CDR2 FQGNSA. The CDR3 reads CASGAGGFNEQFF. The CDR3 DNA sequence: TGTGCCAGCGGAGCGGGAGGCTTCAATGAGCAGTTCTTC.

V is TRBV11-3 and J is TRBJ1-1, with a possible D match to TRBD1 (5 bases). Germline V CDR1 and CDR2: SGHNT, YENEEA. CDR3 size: 14 residues. The V and J ends lost 0 bases and 4 bases respectively, with 9 bases between them. The CDR3 protein is CASSLEGTSTEAFF. CDR3 sequence (DNA): TGTGCCAGCAGCTTAGAAGGGACGTCCACTGAAGCTTTCTTT.

This clonotype has more than one count but fewer than ten. The chain is built from TRBV12-3 or TRBV12-4 and TRBJ2-3; 7 nucleotides agree with TRBD2. This CDR3 has 19 residues. Unmatched junction bases numbered 23, after V lost 6 bases and J lost 5 bases. The CDR3 region has the DNA TGTGCCAGCAGCCAAACCGGGGCCTCCTTAGTACGGGAGGTAGATACGCAGTATTTT. Amino acid sequence: CASSQTGASLVREVDTQYF.

This clonotype was picked up many times. The chain combines TRBV5-6 with TRBJ2-7; no reliable D call. Trimming took 2 bases from V and 0 from J, leaving 12 bases between them. The length of the CDR3 is 15 residues. Looked up from germline, CDR1 is SGHDT and CDR2 is YYEEEE. CDR3 nucleotides: TGTGCCAGCAGCTTTAGGGCCCTGAGCTCCTACGAGCAGTACTTC. It translates to CASSFRALSSYEQYF. The entire variable domain, with the rest obtained from reference TRBV5-6 and TRBJ2-7, is as follows: DAGVTQSPTHLIKTRGQQVTLRCSPKSGHDTVSWYQQALGQGPQFIFQYYEEEERQRGNFPDRFSGHQFPNYSSELNVNALLLGDSALYLCASSFRALSSYEQYFGPGTRLTVT.

This clonotype was seen ten or more times. The V call is TRBV14, the J call TRBJ1-6, with TRBD1 matching over 8 bases. Germline V CDR1 and CDR2: SGHDN, FVKESK. The V segment lost 2 bases and the J segment 9 bases; nucleotides outside the gene matches: 6. The CDR3 runs 15 residues. CDR3 in amino acids: CASSQRQGLGSPLHF. CDR3 nucleotides: TGTGCCAGCAGCCAACGACAGGGGTTGGGTTCACCCCTCCACTTT.

This clonotype was counted between two and nine times. The rearrangement uses TRBV11-2 and TRBJ2-5; 12 bases match TRBD2. CDR1 SGHAT and CDR2 FQNNGV come from the germline V gene. This CDR3 comprises 17 residues. V was pared by 1 base and J by 5 bases, with 8 bases of the junction left unmatched. The CDR3 DNA follows: TGTGCCAGCAGCTTAGTCCGACTAGCGGGGGCTCGGGAGACCCAGTACTTC. Amino acid sequence: CASSLVRLAGARETQYF.

This clonotype was detected a few times. This rearrangement joins TRBV28 to TRBJ2-1; tentative D call: TRBD1 (6 bases). V was pared by 11 bases and J by 3 bases, with 11 bases between. The CDR3 covers 12 residues. Looked up from germline, CDR1 is MDHEN and CDR2 is SYDVKM. The CDR3 spells CAHGQYYNEQFF. The CDR3, as DNA: TGTGCCCATGGACAGTACTACAATGAGCAGTTCTTC.

This clonotype was recorded a few times. V gene TRBV18 combines with J gene TRBJ2-3; D possibly corresponds to TRBD1 (6 bases). Germline CDR1 reads KGHSH; CDR2 reads LQKENI. Deletions cut 6 bases from V and 5 bases from J, with 18 bases between. This CDR3 has 15 residues. The CDR3 DNA follows: TGTGCCAGCTCCAAACGGGACCAGGGGAAAGATACGCAGTATTTT. Protein sequence: CASSKRDQGKDTQYF.

The chain carries TRBV20-1 and TRBJ2-7, with D possibly matching TRBD1 (6 bases). Per the germline V gene, CDR1 is DFQATT and CDR2 is SNEGSKA (reference sequence). The CDR3 is 14 residues long. The V and J ends lost 0 bases and 0 bases respectively, with 9 bases between them. CDR3 loop: CSAREAGASYEQYF. The CDR3 DNA follows: TGCAGTGCTAGAGAAGCAGGGGCCTCCTACGAGCAGTACTTC.

This clonotype appeared a few times. In DNA, the CDR3 is TGTGCCAGCAGCCCCGTGTACGGGGGTAATACGCAGTATTTT. This encodes CASSPVYGGNTQYF. The chain couples TRBV6-5 to TRBJ2-3, with a tentative D call TRBD2 (6 bases). The CDR3 extends over 14 amino acids. CDR1 is MNHEY and CDR2 is SVGAGI in the germline V gene. V lost 6 bases and J 7 bases, leaving 17 bases between the germline ends.

This clonotype was counted between two and nine times. CDR3 bases: TGCGCCAGCAGTGTACTAGATGACACCGGGGAGCTGTTTTTT. It codes for CASSVLDDTGELFF. The rearrangement uses TRBV10-2 and TRBJ2-2; a weak D match, TRBD2 (5 bases). V shed 4 bases and J shed 3 bases, with 9 bases lying between them. In germline, CDR1 is WSHSY, CDR2 SAAADI. The CDR3 sequence is 14 residues long.

There are a few counts of this clonotype. This chain uses TRBV11-2 with TRBJ2-1, with 7 bases lining up with TRBD1. V lost 6 bases to trimming and J lost 1 base; unmatched junction nucleotides: 6. The CDR3 covers 15 residues. In germline, CDR1 is SGHAT, CDR2 FQNNGV. DNA for the CDR3: TGTGCCAGCAGTGGCTGGGACAGTTCCTACAATGAGCAGTTCTTC. It yields the protein CASSGWDSSYNEQFF.

The sample holds many counts of this clonotype. Here the CDR3 DNA reads TGTGCCAGCAGTTTGGGCGGCGGTAGCGGGACCTTCACAGATACGCAGTATTTT. This sequence encodes CASSLGGGSGTFTDTQYF. The chain couples TRBV12-3 or TRBV12-4 to TRBJ2-3; TRBD2 matches 8 bases. Losses at the gene ends were 3 bases for V and 2 bases for J; bases not matched to a gene: 13. The CDR3 length is 18 residues.

This clonotype has a count of ten or more. The chain recombines TRBV28 with TRBJ1-2, with TRBD1 matching over 7 bases. V was clipped by 5 bases and J by 6 bases; unmatched bases: 15. Germline V gene sequence: CDR1 MDHEN, CDR2 SYDVKM. The CDR3 length is 16 residues. This CDR3 reads CASSLRQGSRSNGYTF. The CDR3 DNA reads as TGTGCCAGCAGTCTCCGACAGGGAAGTCGAAGTAATGGCTACACCTTC.

This clonotype was detected ten times or more. This rearrangement joins TRBV24-1 to TRBJ1-5; no clear D gene. Trimming took off 4 bases at V and 6 bases at J, with 18 bases between the two ends. CDR1 and CDR2 from the germline V gene are KGHDR and SFDVKD. The CDR3 runs 16 residues. The CDR3 loop reads CATSDTGFNEGQPQHF. CDR3 bases: TGTGCCACCAGTGACACCGGGTTCAACGAGGGTCAGCCCCAGCATTTT.

This clonotype was seen repeatedly, ten times or more. The chain joins TRBV6-2 or TRBV6-3 to TRBJ2-2; TRBD1 matches 7 bases. In germline, CDR1 is MNHEY, CDR2 SVGEGT. The CDR3 contains 14 residues. Trimming at V came to 2 bases and at J to 6 bases, leaving 3 bases not matched to a gene. CDR3 sequence reads: CASSYDREAGELFF. DNA of the CDR3: TGTGCCAGCAGTTACGACAGGGAAGCCGGGGAGCTGTTTTTT.

This clonotype was detected only once. The CDR3 here is CASSLVGGNEQYF. The CDR3 nucleotides read TGTGCCAGCAGCTTAGTGGGCGGTAACGAGCAGTACTTC. The chain joins TRBV7-8 to TRBJ2-7; unclear D gene. V was shortened by 1 base and J by 5 bases, with 9 bases between the two germline ends. Germline V CDR1 and CDR2: SGHVS, FQNEAQ. This CDR3 has 13 residues. Using reference TRBV7-8 and TRBJ2-7 for the parts outside the CDR3, the full variable domain is GAGVSQSPRYKVAKRGQDVALRCDPISGHVSLFWYQQALGQGPEFLTYFQNEAQLDKSGLPSDRFFAERPEGSVSTLKIQRTQQEDSAVYLCASSLVGGNEQYFGPGTRLTVT.

This clonotype was seen a few times. The chain joins TRBV7-9 to TRBJ2-3; TRBD2 agrees at 13 bases. The V segment lost 3 bases and the J segment 2 bases; nucleotides outside the gene matches: 2. The CDR3 covers 16 residues. In germline, CDR1 is SEHNR, CDR2 FQNEAQ (reference sequence). In nucleotides, the CDR3 is TGTGCCAGCAGCTTCGGACTAGCGGGGGACACAGATACGCAGTATTTT. Translating gives CASSFGLAGDTDTQYF.

In this sample, this clonotype turned up many times. The chain joins TRBV28 to TRBJ2-7, with 7 bases aligning to TRBD2. Germline loops: CDR1 MDHEN, CDR2 SYDVKM. The junction had 10 bases not matched to a gene; V was cut back by 6 bases and J by 5 bases. This CDR3 region has 14 residues. The CDR3, as DNA: TGTGCCAGCAGCACGGGGGGATCAGGCCACGAGCAGTACTTC. This sequence encodes CASSTGGSGHEQYF.

The chain combines TRBV20-1 with TRBJ1-1; no definite D call. CDR1 is DFQATT and CDR2 is SNEGSKA in the germline V gene (reference sequence). The germline V and J ends were trimmed by 0 bases and 1 base, with 9 bases remaining between them. The CDR3 has 14 amino acids. The DNA for the CDR3 is TGCAGTGCTAGAGAGGGAGGGTGGAACACTGAAGCTTTCTTT. Translating it yields CSAREGGWNTEAFF.

This clonotype has ten or more counts. The J gene is TRBJ1-3, the V gene TRBV14; 11 positions agree with TRBD1. Germline CDR1 SGHDN, CDR2 FVKESK. V gave up 4 bases and J gave up 4 bases; unmatched junction bases: 15. The CDR3 loop spans 19 amino acids. The CDR3 loop reads CASSPRTGGASDLGNTIYF. The CDR3 DNA reads TGTGCCAGCAGCCCCCGGACAGGGGGCGCGTCGGATCTGGGAAACACCATATATTTT.

This clonotype was recorded a few times. The chain combines TRBV13 with TRBJ1-6, with D possibly TRBD1 on 6 matching bases. This CDR3 has 15 amino acids. V lost 1 base and J lost 7, with 11 bases in between. Germline CDR1 is PRHDT and CDR2 is FYEKMQ (reference sequence). The CDR3 region has the DNA TGTGCCAGCAGCTTAGAGGGGGTTTGGAATTCACCCCTCCACTTT. Protein product: CASSLEGVWNSPLHF.

Only a few counts were recorded for this clonotype. The chain links TRBV28 to TRBJ1-1; no clear D. Trimming removed 5 bases from V and 4 bases from J, with 14 bases in between. CDR1 MDHEN and CDR2 SYDVKM come from the germline V gene. CDR3 length: 14 amino acids. CDR3 coding DNA: TGTGCCAGCAGTAGAACAACCCGTGGCACTGAAGCTTTCTTT. Translated, it gives CASSRTTRGTEAFF.

This clonotype came up many times. The chain is built from TRBV19 and TRBJ2-7; tentatively, D is TRBD1 (5 bases). V was cut by 4 bases and J by 0 bases, with 13 bases left in between. In germline, CDR1 is LNHDA, CDR2 SQIVND (reference sequence). The CDR3 length is 15 residues. The CDR3 region has the DNA TGTGCCAGTAGTAAAGGGGCGGTCAGCTCCTACGAGCAGTACTTC. Protein: CASSKGAVSSYEQYF.

This clonotype was recorded at least ten times. The V gene is TRBV18, the J gene TRBJ2-1, with 9 bases identical to TRBD2. This CDR3 is built from 13 residues. Germline loops: CDR1 KGHSH, CDR2 LQKENI. Trimming cost V 3 bases and J 6 bases; bases outside gene matches: 0. CDR3 sequence (DNA): TGTGCCAGCTCACCGGGACTAGCCAATGAGCAGTTCTTC. It encodes CASSPGLANEQFF.

This clonotype was seen a few times. The rearrangement links TRBV10-3 to TRBJ1-6, with unresolved D. This CDR3 spans 12 amino acids. Germline V gives CDR1 ENHRY, CDR2 SYGVKD. V was pared by 2 bases and J by 14 bases, with 10 bases between. CDR3 loop: CAISEPGRALHF. The CDR3 DNA is TGTGCCATCAGTGAGCCCGGACGGGCCCTCCACTTT.

V and J are TRBV2 and TRBJ2-3; possible D gene TRBD2, 6 bases. In germline, CDR1 is SNHLY, CDR2 FYNNEI. Trimming stripped 7 bases from V and 6 bases from J, with 20 bases between. The CDR3 runs to 15 residues. In DNA form, the CDR3 reads TGTGCCAGCATCCTACGGTGGGGGGTCTCCGATACGCAGTATTTT. Translated: CASILRWGVSDTQYF.